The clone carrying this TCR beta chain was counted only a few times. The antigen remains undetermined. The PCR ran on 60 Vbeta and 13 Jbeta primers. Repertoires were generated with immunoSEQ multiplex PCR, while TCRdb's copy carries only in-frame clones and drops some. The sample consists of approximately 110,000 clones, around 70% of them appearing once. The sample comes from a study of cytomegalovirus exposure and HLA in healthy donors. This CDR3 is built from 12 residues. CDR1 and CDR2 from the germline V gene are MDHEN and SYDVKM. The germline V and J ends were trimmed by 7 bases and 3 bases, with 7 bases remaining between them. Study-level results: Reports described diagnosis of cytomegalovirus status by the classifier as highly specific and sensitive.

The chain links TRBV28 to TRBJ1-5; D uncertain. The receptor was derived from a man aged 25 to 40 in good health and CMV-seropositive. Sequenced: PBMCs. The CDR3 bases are TGTGCCAGCAAACGGGTCAATCAGCCCCAGCATTTT. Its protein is CASKRVNQPQHF.